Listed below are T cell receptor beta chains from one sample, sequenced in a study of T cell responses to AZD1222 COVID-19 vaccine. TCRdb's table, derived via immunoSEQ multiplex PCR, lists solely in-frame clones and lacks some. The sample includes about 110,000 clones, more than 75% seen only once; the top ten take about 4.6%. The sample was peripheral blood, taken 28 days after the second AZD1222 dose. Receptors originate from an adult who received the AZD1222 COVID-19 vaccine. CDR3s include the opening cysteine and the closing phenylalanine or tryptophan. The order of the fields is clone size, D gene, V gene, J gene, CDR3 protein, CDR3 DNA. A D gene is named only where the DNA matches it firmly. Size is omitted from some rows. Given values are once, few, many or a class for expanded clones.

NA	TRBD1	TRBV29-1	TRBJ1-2	CSVAGQGRGYTF	TGCAGCGTTGCCGGACAGGGACGGGGCTACACCTTC
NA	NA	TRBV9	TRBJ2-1	CASSVTQAYNEQFF	TGTGCCAGCAGCGTCACTCAGGCCTACAATGAGCAGTTCTTC
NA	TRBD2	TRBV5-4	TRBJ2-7	CASSNWASGSYEQYF	TGTGCCAGCAGCAATTGGGCTAGCGGATCCTACGAGCAGTACTTC
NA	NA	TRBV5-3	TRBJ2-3	CARSLVVRTGSTDTQYF	TGTGCCAGAAGCTTGGTCGTGAGGACCGGCAGCACAGATACGCAGTATTTT
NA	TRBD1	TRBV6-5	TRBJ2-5	CASRFMDRGQETQYF	TGTGCCAGCCGATTCATGGACAGGGGGCAAGAGACCCAGTACTTC
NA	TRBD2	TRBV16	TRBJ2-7	CASSLNPLAGVRNAQYF	TGTGCCAGCAGCCTCAATCCGCTAGCGGGAGTTAGGAATGCGCAGTACTTC
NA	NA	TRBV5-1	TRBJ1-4	CASSPNPGRTRVTNEKLFF	TGCGCCAGCAGCCCAAATCCGGGACGTACGAGGGTCACTAATGAAAAACTGTTTTTT
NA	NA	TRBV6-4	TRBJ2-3	CASSLVSSGADTQYF	TGTGCCAGCAGCCTCGTCTCTTCGGGGGCAGATACGCAGTATTTT
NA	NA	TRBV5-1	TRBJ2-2	CASVGNTGELFF	TGCGCCAGCGTCGGGAACACCGGGGAGCTGTTTTTT
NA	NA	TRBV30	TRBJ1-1	CGMGHTEAFF	TGTGGAATGGGGCACACTGAAGCTTTCTTT
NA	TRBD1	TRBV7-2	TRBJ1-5	CASSGDRAGNQPQHF	TGTGCCAGCAGCGGGGACAGGGCGGGCAATCAGCCCCAGCATTTT
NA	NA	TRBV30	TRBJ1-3	CAWSVRGWTDGNTIYF	TGTGCCTGGAGTGTACGCGGGTGGACAGATGGAAACACCATATATTTT
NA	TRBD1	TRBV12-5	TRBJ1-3	CASGSGTGGNTIYF	TGTGCTAGTGGTTCGGGGACAGGGGGAAACACCATATATTTT
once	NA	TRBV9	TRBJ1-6	CASSVSPSSYNSPLHF	TGTGCCAGCAGCGTGAGTCCTAGCTCCTATAATTCACCCCTCCACTTT
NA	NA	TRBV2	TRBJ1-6	CASSDGGRNSPLHF	TGTGCCAGCAGTGATGGAGGACGAAATTCACCCCTCCACTTT
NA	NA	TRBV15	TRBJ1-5	CATSSLGGQPQHF	TGTGCCACCAGCAGCCTGGGGGGCCAGCCCCAGCATTTT
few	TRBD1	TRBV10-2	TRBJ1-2	CASAPTGGINYGYTF	TGCGCCAGTGCACCAACAGGGGGAATTAACTATGGCTACACCTTC
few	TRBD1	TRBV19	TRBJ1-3	CASSAYRGSGNTIYF	TGTGCCAGTAGTGCGTACAGGGGCTCTGGAAACACCATATATTTT
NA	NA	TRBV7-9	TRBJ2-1	CASSHRDLAYNEQFF	TGTGCCAGCAGCCACCGGGACTTAGCCTACAATGAGCAGTTCTTC
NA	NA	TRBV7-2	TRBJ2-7	CASSWSGTQGEQYF	TGTGCCAGCAGCTGGTCCGGGACTCAGGGGGAGCAGTACTTC
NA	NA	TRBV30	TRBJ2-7	CAWSAGSPNEQYF	TGTGCCTGGAGCGCAGGATCCCCTAACGAGCAGTACTTC
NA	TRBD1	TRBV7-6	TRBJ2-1	CASSSRTGVKGNEQFF	TGTGCCAGCAGCTCCCGGACAGGCGTAAAAGGCAATGAGCAGTTCTTC
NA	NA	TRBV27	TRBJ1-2	CASSLDSSYGYTF	TGTGCCAGCAGTTTAGACAGCTCCTATGGCTACACCTTC
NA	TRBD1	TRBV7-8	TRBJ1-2	CATTHRTGNYGYTF	TGTGCCACCACCCATAGGACAGGGAACTATGGCTACACCTTC
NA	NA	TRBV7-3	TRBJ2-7	CASSTNPGPTYEQYF	TGTGCCAGCAGCACCAATCCGGGGCCCACCTACGAGCAGTACTTC
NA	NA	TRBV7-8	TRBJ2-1	CASSYSRDGYNEQFF	TGTGCCAGCAGCTATTCACGGGACGGCTACAATGAGCAGTTCTTC
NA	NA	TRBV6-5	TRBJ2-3	CASSYLTDTQYF	TGTGCCAGCAGTTACCTTACAGATACGCAGTATTTT
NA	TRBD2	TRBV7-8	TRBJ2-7	CASSTLGTIIYEQYF	TGTGCCAGCAGCACGTTAGGGACTATCATATACGAGCAGTACTTC
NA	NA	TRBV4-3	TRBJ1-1	CASSQEGRMNTEAFF	TGCGCCAGCAGCCAAGAAGGCAGAATGAACACTGAAGCTTTCTTT
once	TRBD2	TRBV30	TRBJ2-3	CAWSVGGGTDTQYF	TGTGCCTGGAGTGTGGGGGGGGGCACAGATACGCAGTATTTT
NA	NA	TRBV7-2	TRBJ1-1	CASSNFRRNTEAFF	TGTGCCAGCAGCAACTTCCGACGGAACACTGAAGCTTTCTTT
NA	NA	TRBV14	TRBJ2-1	CASSHYFEPLNEQFF	TGTGCCAGCAGCCACTACTTTGAGCCCTTAAATGAGCAGTTCTTC
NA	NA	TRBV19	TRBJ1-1	CASRLGANTEAFF	TGTGCCAGTAGACTAGGGGCGAACACTGAAGCTTTCTTT
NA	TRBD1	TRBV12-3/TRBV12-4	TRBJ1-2	CASSLRGGGGYTF	TGTGCCAGCAGTTTGAGAGGGGGCGGGGGCTACACCTTC
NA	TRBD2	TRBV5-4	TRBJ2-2	CASSTSGRNTGELFF	TGTGCCAGCAGCACAAGCGGGAGGAACACCGGGGAGCTGTTTTTT
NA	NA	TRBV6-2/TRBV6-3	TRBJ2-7	CASSTGRSSYEQYF	TGTGCCAGCAGTACCGGCAGGAGCTCCTACGAGCAGTACTTC
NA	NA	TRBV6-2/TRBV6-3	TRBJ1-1	CASSYTAGNTEAFF	TGTGCCAGCAGTTACACAGCGGGGAACACTGAAGCTTTCTTT
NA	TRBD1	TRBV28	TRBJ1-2	CASSADRGNYGYTF	TGTGCCAGCAGTGCGGACAGGGGAAACTATGGCTACACCTTC
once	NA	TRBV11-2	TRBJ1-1	CASSLVAARMNTEAFF	TGTGCCAGCAGCTTAGTGGCGGCCAGAATGAACACTGAAGCTTTCTTT
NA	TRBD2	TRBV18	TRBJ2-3	CASSVRAAGDSSTDTQYF	TGTGCCAGCTCGGTGAGAGCAGCGGGAGACTCTAGCACAGATACGCAGTATTTT
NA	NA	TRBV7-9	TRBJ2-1	CASSGGTSYNEQFF	TGTGCCAGCAGCGGCGGGACTTCCTACAATGAGCAGTTCTTC
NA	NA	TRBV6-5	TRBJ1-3	CASGSSGNTIYF	TGTGCCAGCGGCAGCTCTGGAAACACCATATATTTT